These 8 T cell receptor beta chains were all obtained from the same sample, sequenced in a study of cytomegalovirus exposure and HLA in healthy donors. The primer mix had 60 Vbeta and 13 Jbeta primers. Sequencing was performed with immunoSEQ multiplex PCR; in TCRdb, only in-frame clones are kept and a portion is missing. Its table lists approximately 75,000 clones. Sequences were obtained from PBMCs. All receptors derive from a man in his forties in good health and CMV-seronegative.

The chain couples TRBV5-1 to TRBJ2-5; 8 nucleotides match TRBD1. The J call may be faulty, since TRBJ2-7 better matches the DNA end. CDR3 size: 15 residues. Germline V CDR1 and CDR2: SGHRS, YFSETQ. CDR3 sequence (DNA): TGCGCCAGCAGCCTGGGTCCGGGACAGGCCTACGAGCAGTACTTC. It is translated as CASSLGPGQAYEQYF.

The chain links TRBV4-3 to TRBJ2-7, with 10 bases matching TRBD2. With V trimmed by 1 base and J by 4 bases, 4 bases remained unmatched. Looked up from germline, CDR1 is LGHNA and CDR2 is YSLEER. The CDR3 is made up of 15 amino acids. CDR3 region: CASSQGTSGPYEQYF. The CDR3 DNA reads TGCGCCAGCAGCCAAGGGACTAGCGGCCCGTACGAGCAGTACTTC.

The chain uses TRBV6-1 and TRBJ1-1, with D unclear. The CDR3 runs to 13 residues. CDR1 is MNHNS and CDR2 is SASEGT in the germline V gene. V lost 1 base to trimming and J lost 1 base, with 4 bases between them. The CDR3 here is CASSEGANTEAFF. The DNA for the CDR3 is TGTGCCAGCAGTGAAGGAGCGAACACTGAAGCTTTCTTT.

The V call is TRBV9, the J call TRBJ1-1, with a possible D match to TRBD1 (6 bases). Trimming pared 2 bases from V and 5 bases from J, leaving 13 bases between. Germline V gene sequence: CDR1 SGDLS, CDR2 YYNGEE. CDR3 size: 14 residues. CDR3 region: CASSVGQFRTEAFF. The CDR3 DNA reads TGTGCCAGCAGCGTTGGACAGTTCAGAACTGAAGCTTTCTTT.

The rearrangement links TRBV2 to TRBJ2-4, with a possible D match to TRBD2 (5 bases). Trimming removed 4 bases from V and 7 bases from J, with 17 bases in between. CDR1 SNHLY and CDR2 FYNNEI come from the germline V gene. The CDR3 is 15 residues long. The chain's CDR3 is CASSGRTGTSNIQYF. The CDR3 region has the DNA TGTGCCAGCAGTGGGAGAACGGGAACATCGAACATTCAGTACTTC.

The chain couples TRBV7-9 to TRBJ1-5; 9 bases agree with TRBD1. V gave up 0 bases and J gave up 7 bases; unmatched junction bases: 7. Germline V lookup: CDR1 SEHNR, CDR2 FQNEAQ (reference sequence). The CDR3 spans 16 residues. This CDR3 reads CASSLADRGRGQPQHF. CDR3 DNA: TGTGCCAGCAGCTTAGCAGACAGGGGGAGAGGGCAGCCCCAGCATTTT.

The J gene is TRBJ2-1, the V gene TRBV4-1, with 11 bases matching TRBD2. The CDR3 consists of 19 residues. CDR1 is MGHRA and CDR2 is YSYEKL in the germline V gene. The trim removed 1 base at V and 5 bases at J, leaving 13 bases unmatched. The CDR3 here is CASSQVGGTSGLINNEQFF. In DNA form, the CDR3 reads TGCGCCAGCAGCCAAGTTGGGGGGACTAGCGGCCTGATCAACAATGAGCAGTTCTTC.

This chain uses TRBV4-3 with TRBJ2-5, with TRBD2 identical over 9 bases. This CDR3 has 15 amino acids. CDR1 LGHNA and CDR2 YSLEER come from the germline V gene. The V gene end was trimmed by 1 base and the J gene end by 5 bases; junction bases not matched to a gene: 5. CDR3 amino acids: CASSQVWSGRETQYF. The CDR3 DNA follows: TGCGCCAGCAGCCAAGTTTGGAGCGGGAGGGAGACCCAGTACTTC.